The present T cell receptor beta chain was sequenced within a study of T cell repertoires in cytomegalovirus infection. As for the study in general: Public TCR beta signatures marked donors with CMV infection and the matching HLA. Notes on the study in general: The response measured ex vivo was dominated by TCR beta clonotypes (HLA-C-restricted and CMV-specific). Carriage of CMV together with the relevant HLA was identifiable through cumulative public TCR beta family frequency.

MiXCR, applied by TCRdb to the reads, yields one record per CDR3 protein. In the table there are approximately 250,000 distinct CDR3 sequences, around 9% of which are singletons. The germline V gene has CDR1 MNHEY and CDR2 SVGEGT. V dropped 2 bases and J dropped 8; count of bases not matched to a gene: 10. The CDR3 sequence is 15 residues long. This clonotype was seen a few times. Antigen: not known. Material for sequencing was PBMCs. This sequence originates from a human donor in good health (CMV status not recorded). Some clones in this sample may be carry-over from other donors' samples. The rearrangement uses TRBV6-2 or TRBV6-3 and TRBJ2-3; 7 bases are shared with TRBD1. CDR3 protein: CASSYPTGSRTTQYF. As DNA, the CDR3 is TGTGCCAGCAGTTACCCGACAGGGAGTAGGACTACGCAGTATTTT.